The 31 T cell receptor beta chains given below trace back to one sample, sequenced in a study of blood T cell repertoires in COVID-19. Assay used: immunoSEQ multiplex PCR; TCRdb lists only in-frame clones, some missing. Found here are more than 200,000 clones, just under 90% of them singletons; the top ten hold roughly 3%. Sequenced input: peripheral blood. The receptors were sampled from a man aged 25 to 40 with COVID-19, enrolled during active disease.

The genes are TRBV4-1 and TRBJ1-2, with 7 bases fitting TRBD1. Trimming cost V 4 bases and J 2 bases; bases outside gene matches: 13. Germline V gene lookup returns CDR1 MGHRA and CDR2 YSYEKL. This CDR3 region has 17 residues. The DNA of the CDR3 is TGCGCCAGCAGCCCCCGAGAGGGGGCAGGGGTAAACTATGGCTACACCTTC. This sequence encodes CASSPREGAGVNYGYTF.

This clone was counted a single time. The gene calls are TRBV19 and TRBJ1-1; weak D call: TRBD1 (6 bases). The CDR3 runs 13 residues. V was cut by 7 bases and J by 4 bases, with 13 bases left in between. CDR1 is LNHDA, CDR2 SQIVND, per germline (reference sequence). The CDR3 here is CASTHRELTEAFF. The CDR3 DNA reads TGTGCCAGTACTCACAGGGAACTCACTGAAGCTTTCTTT.

This chain joins TRBV30 and TRBJ2-7; 8 bases are shared with TRBD1. CDR3 length: 14 amino acids. Germline CDR1 GTSNPN, CDR2 SVGIG (reference sequence). V lost 8 bases to trimming and J lost 2 bases; unmatched junction nucleotides: 11. CDR3 residues: CARALGTGPYEQYF. The CDR3 DNA is TGTGCCAGGGCCCTGGGGACAGGTCCCTACGAGCAGTACTTC.

The chain combines TRBV6-6 with TRBJ1-5, with a weak D call TRBD1 (6 bases). Trimming stripped 8 bases from V and 3 bases from J, with 11 bases between. The CDR3 covers 13 residues. Germline-derived CDR1 and CDR2 are MNHNY and SVGAGI (reference sequence). The CDR3, as DNA: TGTGCCAGCGCAGGACAGAACAATCAGCCCCAGCATTTT. This translates into CASAGQNNQPQHF.

The V and J genes are TRBV28 and TRBJ2-7; 7 bases map to TRBD1. The V segment lost 4 bases and the J segment 5 bases; nucleotides outside the gene matches: 8. Per the germline V gene, CDR1 is MDHEN and CDR2 is SYDVKM. The CDR3 spans 14 residues. CDR3 DNA: TGTGCCAGCAGTTCGACCGGGACAGAGGACGAGCAGTACTTC. The encoded protein is CASSSTGTEDEQYF.

This sequence joins TRBV19 and TRBJ1-2, with 9 bases fitting TRBD1. Germline V gene data show CDR1 as LNHDA and CDR2 as SQIVND (reference sequence). The CDR3 length is 15 residues. The ends lost 8 bases at V and 0 bases at J; junction bases unmatched: 7. The CDR3 DNA reads TGTGCCAGTCGAGGACAGGGGCTTCCTAACTATGGCTACACCTTC. It encodes CASRGQGLPNYGYTF.

A few counts support this clone. The chain carries TRBV6-2 or TRBV6-3 and TRBJ2-3; no clear D gene. The ends were cut back, 0 bases at V and 8 bases at J, with 6 bases in the middle. The V gene's germline CDR1 is MNHEY and CDR2 SVGEGT. This CDR3 spans 12 amino acids. This CDR3 reads CASSYSFGTQYF. The DNA of the CDR3 is TGTGCCAGCAGTTACTCGTTCGGTACGCAGTATTTT.

This chain's CDR3 is CASSPRTVNTEAFF. DNA for the CDR3: TGCGCCAGCAGCCCCCGGACAGTTAACACTGAAGCTTTCTTT. J is TRBJ1-1 and V is TRBV5-1, with TRBD1 as a possible D gene (6 bases). Per the germline V gene, CDR1 is SGHRS and CDR2 is YFSETQ. V lost 4 bases and J lost 2, with 12 bases in between. This CDR3 is 14 amino acids long.

The genes are TRBV3-1 (or the pseudogene TRBV3-2) and TRBJ1-6, with a weak D call TRBD1 (5 bases). Trimming took 4 bases from V and 7 from J, leaving 14 bases between them. CDR1 is LGHDT, CDR2 YNNKEL, per germline (reference sequence). The CDR3 consists of 15 residues. For the CDR3, the DNA is TGTGCCAGCAGCCCCTTGACAGAGAAGAATTCACCCCTCCACTTT. Translating it yields CASSPLTEKNSPLHF.

The chain couples TRBV19 to TRBJ2-1; the match to TRBD2 covers 15 bases. The ends lost 5 bases at V and 13 bases at J; junction bases unmatched: 6. Germline lookup yields CDR1 LNHDA and CDR2 SQIVND (reference sequence). The CDR3 sequence is 14 residues long. CDR3 loop: CASSPGTSGRNQFF. In DNA, the CDR3 is TGTGCCAGTAGTCCAGGGACTAGCGGGAGGAATCAGTTCTTC. Filled out from reference TRBV19 and TRBJ2-1, the complete variable domain reads DGGITQSPKYLFRKEGQNVTLSCEQNLNHDAMYWYRQDPGQGLRLIYYSQIVNDFQKGDIAEGYSVSREKKESFPLTVTSAQKNPTAFYLCASSPGTSGRNQFFGPGTRLTVL.

The genes are TRBV11-3 and TRBJ2-7, with 8 bases fitting TRBD1. Germline CDR1 is SGHNT and CDR2 is YENEEA. The V gene end was trimmed by 5 bases and the J gene end by 2 bases; junction bases not matched to a gene: 5. This CDR3 contains 14 residues. CDR3 DNA sequence: TGTGCCAGCAGCGCAGGGGGCGCTGCCTACGAGCAGTACTTC. It specifies CASSAGGAAYEQYF.

The rearrangement uses TRBV18 and TRBJ2-7; tentatively, D is TRBD2 (5 bases). The CDR3 length is 16 residues. Trimming stripped 3 bases from V and 5 bases from J, with 20 bases between. Germline CDR1 reads KGHSH; CDR2 reads LQKENI. CDR3: CASSPMTTTGSDEQYF. The CDR3 coding sequence is TGTGCCAGCTCACCGATGACTACAACCGGGTCGGACGAGCAGTACTTC.

The chain is built from TRBV11-2 and TRBJ2-7, with a tentative D call TRBD2 (6 bases). Deletions cut 3 bases from V and 2 bases from J, with 14 bases between. CDR1 is SGHAT and CDR2 is FQNNGV in the germline V gene. The CDR3 runs 15 residues. This CDR3 is CASSFTGRGAYEQYF. CDR3 coding DNA: TGTGCCAGCAGCTTCACCGGGAGAGGCGCCTACGAGCAGTACTTC.

CDR3 residues: CASSTRTGLGGYTF. CDR3 in DNA: TGTGCCAGCAGCACCCGAACAGGGTTAGGAGGCTACACCTTC. The chain carries TRBV7-2 and TRBJ1-2, with D tentatively TRBD1 (6 bases). Germline values: CDR1 SGHTA, CDR2 FQGNSA. The CDR3 consists of 14 residues. Trimming took off 5 bases at V and 8 bases at J, with 18 bases between the two ends. Based on the CDR3 plus reference TRBV7-2 and TRBJ1-2, the full variable domain is GAGVSQSPSNKVTEKGKDVELRCDPISGHTALYWYRQSLGQGLEFLIYFQGNSAPDKSGLPSDRFSAERTGGSVSTLTIQRTQQEDSAVYLCASSTRTGLGGYTFGSGTRLTVV.

This sequence joins TRBV6-2 or TRBV6-3 and TRBJ2-7, with no clear D. The CDR3 consists of 14 residues. The V gene lost 2 bases and the J gene lost 3 bases, with 11 bases spanning the gap. Looked up from germline, CDR1 is MNHEY and CDR2 is SVGEGT. In nucleotides, the CDR3 is TGTGCCAGCAGTTACGAGCTAAAATTCTACGAGCAGTACTTC. Encoded protein: CASSYELKFYEQYF.

The chain employs TRBV7-6 and TRBJ2-2; D not resolved. The CDR3 has 19 amino acids. V lost 1 base, J lost 0 bases, and 18 bases lay in between. Germline V CDR1 and CDR2: SGHVS, FNYEAQ. CDR3 region: CASSLGPAGIPPNTGELFF. CDR3 nucleotide sequence: TGTGCCAGCAGCTTAGGCCCTGCAGGTATTCCACCGAACACCGGGGAGCTGTTTTTT. Looking up the rest from reference TRBV7-6 and TRBJ2-2 gives the full variable domain: GAGVSQSPRYKVTKRGQDVALRCDPISGHVSLYWYRQALGQGPEFLTYFNYEAQQDKSGLPNDRFSAERPEGSISTLTIQRTEQRDSAMYRCASSLGPAGIPPNTGELFFGEGSRLTVL.

The chain joins TRBV24-1 to TRBJ2-1, with TRBD1 identical over 12 bases. The V gene's germline CDR1 is KGHDR and CDR2 SFDVKD. The CDR3 spans 18 residues. Losses at the gene ends were 3 bases for V and 5 bases for J; bases not matched to a gene: 10. The CDR3 loop is CATSDPRGQGAGNNEQFF. CDR3 nucleotide sequence: TGTGCCACCAGTGATCCAAGGGGACAGGGGGCCGGAAACAATGAGCAGTTCTTC.

The genes are TRBV5-4 and TRBJ2-5; 9 bases are shared with TRBD2. Germline V gives CDR1 SGHNT, CDR2 YYREEE (reference sequence). The CDR3 is 15 residues long. J was trimmed by 1 base and V by 7 bases; bases with no gene match: 8. The CDR3 loop reads CASSPSGGPQETQYF. CDR3 bases: TGTGCCAGCTCTCCAAGCGGGGGGCCCCAAGAGACCCAGTACTTC.

The rearrangement links TRBV28 to TRBJ2-7; a weak D match, TRBD1 (6 bases). Between the trimmed V and J ends, which lost 5 bases and 4 bases, there was a span of 18 bases. The length of the CDR3 is 15 residues. CDR1 and CDR2 (germline): MDHEN, SYDVKM. The CDR3 spells CASSGYRVVDYEQYF. CDR3 coding DNA: TGTGCCAGCAGTGGCTACAGGGTAGTGGATTACGAGCAGTACTTC.

This clone has only one observation. The chain carries TRBV28 and TRBJ1-5, with 10 bases identical to TRBD1. The CDR3 length is 18 residues. With V trimmed by 4 bases and J by 0 bases, 9 bases remained unmatched. Germline CDR1 is MDHEN and CDR2 is SYDVKM. The CDR3 here is CASSSPGQGSYSNQPQHF. The CDR3 bases are TGTGCCAGCAGTTCCCCGGGACAGGGGAGCTATAGCAATCAGCCCCAGCATTTT.

This clone was recorded once. The chain has TRBV27 and TRBJ2-3, with TRBD2 identical over 9 bases. CDR3 length: 16 residues. V lost 4 bases to trimming and J lost 2 bases; unmatched junction nucleotides: 7. Germline V lookup: CDR1 MNHEY, CDR2 SMNVEV (reference sequence). The CDR3 nucleotides read TGTGCCAGCAGTTCTCATAGCGGGGGAACCACAGATACGCAGTATTTT. It is translated as CASSSHSGGTTDTQYF.

V usage is TRBV2 and J usage is TRBJ1-3, with 10 bases lining up with TRBD1. The germline gives CDR1 SNHLY, CDR2 FYNNEI. The CDR3 spans 16 residues. V lost 6 bases, J lost 3 bases, and 8 bases stayed unmatched. Here the CDR3 reads CASSERQGANGNTIYF. The DNA for the CDR3 is TGTGCCAGCAGCGAGAGACAGGGGGCGAATGGAAACACCATATATTTT.

The chain is built from TRBV6-2 or TRBV6-3 and TRBJ2-7; 12 nucleotides line up with TRBD2. Germline trimming cut 0 bases from V and 5 bases from J; bases unmatched to any gene: 2. The CDR3 contains 15 residues. In germline, CDR1 is MNHEY, CDR2 SVGEGT. CDR3 in amino acids: CASSYSRTSGNEQYF. DNA for the CDR3: TGTGCCAGCAGTTACTCGAGGACTAGCGGGAACGAGCAGTACTTC.

V and J are TRBV24-1 and TRBJ2-5; D possibly corresponds to TRBD1 (7 bases). Between the trimmed V and J ends, which lost 5 bases and 3 bases, there was a span of 12 bases. In germline, CDR1 is KGHDR, CDR2 SFDVKD. This CDR3 is built from 14 residues. CDR3 in amino acids: CATSGGDRKETQYF. Written as DNA, the CDR3 is TGTGCCACCAGTGGGGGGGACAGAAAAGAGACCCAGTACTTC.

This clone has just a few counts. The V and J genes are TRBV20-1 and TRBJ1-2; the D is unclear. Germline V CDR1 and CDR2: DFQATT, SNEGSKA (reference sequence). The V end lost 3 bases, the J end lost 7 bases, and 9 bases lay between the germline ends. There are 11 residues in the CDR3. CDR3 nucleotides: TGCAGTGCTAGTTCGGGTTCTGGCTACACCTTC. This translates into CSASSGSGYTF.

CDR3 sequence: CASSRRDRAREQYF. CDR3 bases: TGTGCCAGCAGCAGGCGGGACAGGGCTAGAGAGCAGTACTTC. The chain has TRBV7-2 and TRBJ2-7; TRBD1 agrees at 9 bases. Germline trimming cut 5 bases from V and 7 bases from J; bases unmatched to any gene: 9. CDR3 length: 14 amino acids. Per germline, CDR1 SGHTA and CDR2 FQGNSA.

The chain combines TRBV5-8 with TRBJ2-1; the D is unclear. V was clipped by 1 base and J by 0 bases, with 11 bases between them. The CDR3 has 16 residues. From germline, CDR1 is SGHTS and CDR2 YDEGEE. DNA for the CDR3: TGTGCCAGCAGCTTGCGAGGTTGGAGCTCCTACAATGAGCAGTTCTTC. Translated, it gives CASSLRGWSSYNEQFF.

This clone was found once. The genes are TRBV6-5 and TRBJ1-5; possibly TRBD1 for D (6 bases). V was clipped by 7 bases and J by 7 bases, with 17 bases between them. This CDR3 has 14 amino acids. Germline CDR1 reads MNHEY; CDR2 reads SVGAGI. The CDR3 region has the DNA TGTGCCAGCACGGTTCCAGGGGCTCGGCAGCCCCAGCATTTT. This encodes CASTVPGARQPQHF.

This sequence joins TRBV6-5 and TRBJ2-1, with 12 nucleotides matching TRBD2. The CDR3 totals 14 residues. Germline trimming cut 4 bases from V and 8 bases from J; bases unmatched to any gene: 3. Germline values: CDR1 MNHEY, CDR2 SVGAGI. This chain's CDR3 is CASSSSGRAHEQFF. The DNA of the CDR3 is TGTGCCAGCAGTTCTAGCGGGAGGGCCCATGAGCAGTTCTTC.

The CDR3 nucleotides are TGTGCCAGCAGCGCTAGCGGGCGTTCCTACGAGCAGTACTTC. Protein product: CASSASGRSYEQYF. The chain has TRBV9 and TRBJ2-7; 8 bases line up with TRBD2. The germline gives CDR1 SGDLS, CDR2 YYNGEE. J lost 1 base, V lost 3 bases, and 3 bases had no gene match. CDR3 length: 14 residues.

The chain carries TRBV27 and TRBJ1-2; tentatively, D is TRBD1 (5 bases). V lost 3 bases, J lost 1 base, and 9 bases lay in between. CDR3 length: 14 residues. Germline V gene data show CDR1 as MNHEY and CDR2 as SMNVEV (reference sequence). CDR3 region: CASSLMGGNYGYTF. CDR3 sequence (DNA): TGTGCCAGCAGTTTGATGGGGGGTAACTATGGCTACACCTTC.